The entry below gives a single T cell receptor beta chain sequence along with its context. These data belong to a study of blood T cell repertoires in COVID-19. The overall study: Spain, Italy and the United States supplied samples that represented acute and convalescent COVID-19. T cells, B-cell-depleted T cells, or PBMCs provided the cDNA or gDNA that served as material.

CDR3 size: 14 residues. The germline CDR1 and CDR2 sequences are MNHEY and SMNVEV (reference sequence). Deletions cut 4 bases from V and 7 bases from J, with 16 bases between. Original analysis: Researchers report that nucleated cell counts were estimated from reference gene primer amplification. Data came from immunoSEQ multiplex PCR; TCRdb stores just in-frame clones and leaves some out. D and trimming were read from the DNA, whereas the V and J calls and clone size are those reported in that table. The sample lists some 120,000 clones, roughly 80% seen once, with over 6.5% in the top ten. The V call is TRBV27, the J call TRBJ1-2; D is undetermined. Sample: peripheral blood. The receptor was isolated from a human donor in a cohort sampled during active COVID-19. In DNA form, the CDR3 reads TGTGCCAGCAGTTCTACGGCGGGAATAGGTGGCTACACCTTC. It translates to CASSSTAGIGGYTF.